This T cell receptor (beta chain) is drawn from a study of T cell responses to AZD1222 COVID-19 vaccine (dated by TCRdb to the early 2020s). Study-wide context: A total of about 230 trial participants underwent TCR sequencing, of whom roughly 210 received two doses of AZD1222 and about 26 received two doses of the MenACWY control vaccine. Trial participants were enrolled by age into subgroups of 18-55, 56-69 and 70-plus years, and roughly 150, 30 and 60 TCR-sequenced participants, respectively, were included in these subgroups.

Broader findings and caveats from the paper: Nearly half of unique spike-specific TCRs reportedly recognized epitopes outside regions mutated in the B.1.351 and B.1.1.7 variants. A significant rise in spike-specific TCR breadth and depth was observed after two AZD1222 doses relative to day 0 and relative to MenACWY recipients. In the small 56-69-year group, the increase in depth fell short of significance, most likely because of low power. Participants were mostly white British, with more females than males. The authors suggested clonal diversity may have been underestimated. The whole spike protein was spanned by vaccine-associated CD4 TCRs, and dominant responses were seen in regions 160-218 and 743-854. Because no day 14 peak-response samples were available, the repertoires could be characterized only after the peak T cell response. Only five to seven AZD1222 recipients were SARS-CoV-2 seropositive at baseline, limiting conclusions about previously exposed vaccinees.

The CDR3 regions of human TCRbeta chains were analyzed by immunosequencing. The authors' analysis ran thus. TCRs in the repertoires were matched against a reference library of SARS-CoV-2-specific TCRs that had been generated with the MIRA antigen-specificity platform. Breadth meant the fraction of unique TCRs that were SARS-CoV-2-associated, whereas depth meant the fraction of total T cells that were SARS-CoV-2-associated. Using the MIRA data, each spike-specific TCR was assigned both to the spike region to which the TCR was reactive and to a CD4 or CD8 class. Log10-transformed breadth and depth values were compared by one-way ANOVA with Sidak's multiple comparisons tests. Here the immuneACCESS table is served through TCRdb, limited to in-frame sequences with V and J called. Missing clones are a known gap in these copies; in checked studies unresolved V genes cover under half, and the rest lacks a known reason. V and J calls and clone size are given by that table; D and trimming were obtained from the DNA. The sample records 70,000 to 100,000 clones, 92% of which are singletons. Together, the top ten hold under 3.5% of the sample.

V and J are trimmed by 3 bases and 7 bases, and the gene matches miss 5 bases of the junction. The CDR3 spans 14 residues, from the cysteine through the phenylalanine. Only the CDR3 DNA is retained, 42 bases long and in frame from the first base. The germline V gene provides CDR1 SGDLS and CDR2 YYNGEE. In the case of this clone: This clone's antigen is unknown. No much larger clone is present one base from it, and per-base qualities are unavailable.

Per the publication, the time point label means: about 28 days (+/-7) after the second vaccine dose. AZD1222 recipients given second doses at about 4 weeks or at about 12 weeks were pooled, since spike-specific TCR depth and breadth were not found to differ between the two schedules. The vaccinee samples were drawn from two UK trials, COV001 and COV002, one of which was a single-blind randomized controlled phase 2/3 trial testing AZD1222 (ChAdOx1 nCoV-19) in healthy adults. Trial participant PBMC samples were collected at day 0 and day 28 after the second dose for TCRbeta chain sequencing. The material was peripheral blood, obtained 28 days after the second AZD1222 dose. This clonotype was obtained from an adult who received the AZD1222 COVID-19 vaccine. The sequence joins TRBV9 to TRBJ1-5, with 9 middle bases fitting TRBD1. The DNA sequence is as follows: TGTGCCAGCAGCGGGGGACAGGGCCCCCAGCCCCAGCATTTT. Translation gives CASSGGQGPQPQHF.